This section outlines one T cell receptor (beta chain) sequence together with its context. The sample comes from a study of blood T cell repertoires in COVID-19. About the study: Sample material is recorded as cDNA or gDNA derived from T cells, B-cell-depleted T cells, or PBMCs.

Assignments of participants to cohorts depended upon their own reported clinical history. The CDR3 contains 15 residues. CDR1 and CDR2 (germline): SGDLS, YYNGEE. V shed 1 base, J shed 5 bases, and the junction held 7 bases outside the gene matches. Using immunoSEQ multiplex PCR, the repertoire was profiled, and TCRdb retains in-frame clones only, with some absent. The table includes roughly 430,000 clones, approximately 90% detected once. The chain employs TRBV9 and TRBJ1-1; TRBD1 agrees at 8 bases. The TCR comes from a young woman who had been exposed to COVID-19. What was sequenced was PBMCs or T cells enriched from blood (not recorded which). This CDR3 is CASSVTTGERTEAFF. The CDR3 DNA follows: TGTGCCAGCAGCGTAACGACAGGGGAGAGGACTGAAGCTTTCTTT.